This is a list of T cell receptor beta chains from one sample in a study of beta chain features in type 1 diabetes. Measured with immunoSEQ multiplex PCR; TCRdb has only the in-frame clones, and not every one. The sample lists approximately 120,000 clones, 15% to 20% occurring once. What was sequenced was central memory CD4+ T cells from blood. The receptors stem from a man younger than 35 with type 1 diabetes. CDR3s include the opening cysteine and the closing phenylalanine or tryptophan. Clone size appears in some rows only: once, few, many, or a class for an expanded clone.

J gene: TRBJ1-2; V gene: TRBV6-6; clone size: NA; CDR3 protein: CASSRDSDNYGYTF
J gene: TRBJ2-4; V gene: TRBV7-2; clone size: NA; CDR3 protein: CASSLGWGGRTEYF
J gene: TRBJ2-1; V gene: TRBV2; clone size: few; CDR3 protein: CASRGGLEQFF
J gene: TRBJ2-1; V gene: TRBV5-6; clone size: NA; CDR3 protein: CASSWGRGRMTEQFF
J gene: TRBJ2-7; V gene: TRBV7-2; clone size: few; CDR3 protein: CASSPYLSSYEQYF
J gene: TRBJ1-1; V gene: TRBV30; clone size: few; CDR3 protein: CAWSRESTEAFF
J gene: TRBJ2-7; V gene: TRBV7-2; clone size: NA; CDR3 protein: CASSDQAGLYEQYF
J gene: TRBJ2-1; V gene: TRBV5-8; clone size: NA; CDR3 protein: CASSLGGLARANEQFF
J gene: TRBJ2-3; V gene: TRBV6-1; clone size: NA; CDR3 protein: CASRQEYTDTQYF
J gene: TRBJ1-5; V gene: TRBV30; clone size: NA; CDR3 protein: CAWSVLGTGDQPQHF
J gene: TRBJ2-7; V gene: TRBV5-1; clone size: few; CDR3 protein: CASSLGLAGALYEQYF
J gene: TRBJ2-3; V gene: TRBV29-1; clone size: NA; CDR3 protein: CSAGLAGRDTQYF
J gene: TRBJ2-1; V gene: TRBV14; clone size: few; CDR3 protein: CASSFKRGTVYNEQFF
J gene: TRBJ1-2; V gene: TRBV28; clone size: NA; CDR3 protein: CASSPGVWGYTF
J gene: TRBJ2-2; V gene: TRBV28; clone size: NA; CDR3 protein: CASSSRQGAIGELFF
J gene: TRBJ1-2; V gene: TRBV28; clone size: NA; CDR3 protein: CASSLGFNYGYTF
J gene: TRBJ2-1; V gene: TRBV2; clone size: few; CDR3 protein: CASSAGQGNGGNEQFF
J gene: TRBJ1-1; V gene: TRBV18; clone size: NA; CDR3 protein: CASSYGGNTEAFF
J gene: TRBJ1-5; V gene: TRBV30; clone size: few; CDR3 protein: CAWGPTGKLNQPQHF
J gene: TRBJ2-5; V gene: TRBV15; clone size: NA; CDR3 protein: CATSRAGTILETQYF
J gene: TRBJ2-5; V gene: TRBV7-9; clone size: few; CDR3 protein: CASSLVQGETQYF
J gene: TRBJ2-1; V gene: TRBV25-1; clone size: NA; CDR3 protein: CASSHIAEAPYNEQFF
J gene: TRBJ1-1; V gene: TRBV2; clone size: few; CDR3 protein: CASKGTGSYEAFF
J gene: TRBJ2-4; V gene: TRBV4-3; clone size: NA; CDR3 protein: CASSQEAGPRSNIQYF
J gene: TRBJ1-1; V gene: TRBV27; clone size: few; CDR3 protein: CATKPGQGAGTEAFF
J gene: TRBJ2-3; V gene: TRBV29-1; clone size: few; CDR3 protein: CSVEEVRGTDTQYF
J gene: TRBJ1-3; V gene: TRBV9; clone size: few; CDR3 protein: CASSVGLRHHSGNTIYF
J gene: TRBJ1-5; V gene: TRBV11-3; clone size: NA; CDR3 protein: CASSLATGELRQPQHF
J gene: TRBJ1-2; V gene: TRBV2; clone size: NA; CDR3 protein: CASSERGPIYGYTF
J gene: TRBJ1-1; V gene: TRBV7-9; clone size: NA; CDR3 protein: CASSPVPNTEAFF
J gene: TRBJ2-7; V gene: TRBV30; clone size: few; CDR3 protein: CAWSGGLAPFAGEQYF
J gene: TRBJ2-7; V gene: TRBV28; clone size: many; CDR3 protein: CASRVTSGSGEQYF
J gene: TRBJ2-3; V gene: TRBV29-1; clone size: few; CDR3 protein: CSVGVGGTADTQYF
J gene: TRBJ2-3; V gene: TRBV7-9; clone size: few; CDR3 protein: CASIRTDTQYF
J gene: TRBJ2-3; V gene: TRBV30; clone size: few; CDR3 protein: CAWSPMGSPYF
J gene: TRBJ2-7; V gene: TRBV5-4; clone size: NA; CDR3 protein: CASSAGVGQGAYEQYF
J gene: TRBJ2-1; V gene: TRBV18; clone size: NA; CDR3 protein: CASSPFMNEQFF
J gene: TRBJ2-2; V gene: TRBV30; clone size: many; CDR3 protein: CAWNGRVTGQGRTGELFF
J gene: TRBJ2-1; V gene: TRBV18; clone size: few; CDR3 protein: CASSPLMDEQFF
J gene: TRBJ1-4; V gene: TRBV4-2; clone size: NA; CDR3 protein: CASSQDTGVAAEKLFF
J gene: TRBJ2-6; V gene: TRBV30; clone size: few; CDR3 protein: CAWSLPVGSGRTGANVLTF
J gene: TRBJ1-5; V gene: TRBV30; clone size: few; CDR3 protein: CAWSFQGDQPQHF
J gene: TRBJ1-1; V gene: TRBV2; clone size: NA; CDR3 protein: CASSLRGGANTEAFF
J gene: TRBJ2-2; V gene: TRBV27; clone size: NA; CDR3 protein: CASSPIGTMNTGELFF
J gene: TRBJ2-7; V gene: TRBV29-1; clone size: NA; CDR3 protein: CSVEDIRGLTYEQYF
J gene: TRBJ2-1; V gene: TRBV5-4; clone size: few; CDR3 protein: CASSLPSGSITYNEQFF
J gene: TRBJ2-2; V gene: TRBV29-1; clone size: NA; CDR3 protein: CSVIIQETTGELFF
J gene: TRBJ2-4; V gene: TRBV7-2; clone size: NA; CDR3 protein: CASSDIRDRGLAKNIQYF
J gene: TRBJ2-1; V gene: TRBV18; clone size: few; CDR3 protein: CASSPVFLGTAYNEQFF
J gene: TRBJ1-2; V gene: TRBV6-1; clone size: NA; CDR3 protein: CASSEQGNYGYTF
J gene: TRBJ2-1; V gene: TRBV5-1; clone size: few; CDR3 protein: CASSLQVGGGDEQFF
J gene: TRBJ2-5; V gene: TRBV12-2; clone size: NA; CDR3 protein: CASRSTKPKEPSGKETQYF
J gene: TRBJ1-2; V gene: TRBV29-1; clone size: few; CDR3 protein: CSAKGWDSDGYTF
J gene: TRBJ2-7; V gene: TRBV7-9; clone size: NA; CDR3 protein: CASSLARQGADDEQYF
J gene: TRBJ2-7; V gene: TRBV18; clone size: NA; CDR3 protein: CASSPPEFYEQYF